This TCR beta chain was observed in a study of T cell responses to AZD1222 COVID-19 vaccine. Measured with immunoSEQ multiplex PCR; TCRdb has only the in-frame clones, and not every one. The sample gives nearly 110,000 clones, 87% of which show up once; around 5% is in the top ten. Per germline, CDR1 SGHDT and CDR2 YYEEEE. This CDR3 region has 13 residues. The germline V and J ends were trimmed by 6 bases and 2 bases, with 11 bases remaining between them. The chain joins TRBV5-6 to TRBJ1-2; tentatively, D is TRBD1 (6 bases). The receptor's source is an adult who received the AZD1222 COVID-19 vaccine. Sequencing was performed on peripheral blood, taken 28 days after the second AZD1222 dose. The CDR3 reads CASTPTGNYGYTF. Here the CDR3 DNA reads TGTGCCAGCACCCCAACAGGGAACTATGGCTACACCTTC.